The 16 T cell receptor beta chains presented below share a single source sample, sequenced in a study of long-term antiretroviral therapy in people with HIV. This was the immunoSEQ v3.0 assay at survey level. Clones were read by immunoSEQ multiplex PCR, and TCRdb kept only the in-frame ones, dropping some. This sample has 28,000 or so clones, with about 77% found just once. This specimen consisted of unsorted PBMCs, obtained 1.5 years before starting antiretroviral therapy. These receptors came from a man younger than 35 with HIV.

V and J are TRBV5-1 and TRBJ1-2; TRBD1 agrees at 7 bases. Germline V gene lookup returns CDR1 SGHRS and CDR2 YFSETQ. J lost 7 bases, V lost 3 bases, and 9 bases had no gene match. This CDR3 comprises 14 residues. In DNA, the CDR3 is TGCGCCAGCAGCTCCACCCGACAGGGAGGTGGCTACACCTTC. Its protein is CASSSTRQGGGYTF.

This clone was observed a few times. The CDR3 bases are TGTGCCAGTACAACCGGGACTAGTATCGACGAGCAGTACTTC. It yields the protein CASTTGTSIDEQYF. The rearrangement uses TRBV2 and TRBJ2-7; 8 nucleotides agree with TRBD2. The CDR3 consists of 14 residues. The germline CDR1 and CDR2 sequences are SNHLY and FYNNEI. J lost 5 bases, V lost 9 bases, and 12 bases had no gene match.

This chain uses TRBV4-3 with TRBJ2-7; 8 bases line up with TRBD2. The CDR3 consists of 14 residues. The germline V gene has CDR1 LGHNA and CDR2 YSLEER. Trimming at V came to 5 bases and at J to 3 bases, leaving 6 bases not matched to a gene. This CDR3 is CASSEGLARYEQYF. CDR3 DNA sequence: TGCGCCAGCAGCGAAGGACTAGCACGCTACGAGCAGTACTTC.

The CDR3 DNA is TGTGCCAGCAGCTTGGTCTGGGTCGGCCGGGCGAGGGGCAATCAGCCCCAGCATTTT. Amino acids: CASSLVWVGRARGNQPQHF. This chain uses TRBV5-5 with TRBJ1-5, with D unclear. The CDR3 is 19 amino acids. The V gene lost 0 bases and the J gene lost 2 bases, with 21 bases spanning the gap. Germline V gene sequence: CDR1 SGHKS, CDR2 YYEKEE (reference sequence).

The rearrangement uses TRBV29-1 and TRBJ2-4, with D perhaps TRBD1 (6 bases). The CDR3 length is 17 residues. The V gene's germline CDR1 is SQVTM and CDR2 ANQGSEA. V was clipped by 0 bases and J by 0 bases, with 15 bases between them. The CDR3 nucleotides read TGCAGCGTTGAAGATTGGCAGGGGCCTCTAGCCAAAAACATTCAGTACTTC. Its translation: CSVEDWQGPLAKNIQYF.

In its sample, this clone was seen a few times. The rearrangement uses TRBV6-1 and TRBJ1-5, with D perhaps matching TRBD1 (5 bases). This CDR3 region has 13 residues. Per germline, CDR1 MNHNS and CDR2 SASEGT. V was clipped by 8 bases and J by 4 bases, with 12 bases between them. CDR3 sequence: CASVGTGNQPQHF. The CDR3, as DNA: TGTGCCAGCGTCGGGACGGGGAATCAGCCCCAGCATTTT.

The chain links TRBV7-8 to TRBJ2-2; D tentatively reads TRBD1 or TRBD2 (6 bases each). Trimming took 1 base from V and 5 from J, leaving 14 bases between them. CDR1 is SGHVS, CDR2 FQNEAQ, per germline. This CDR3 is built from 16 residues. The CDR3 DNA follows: TGTGCCAGCAGCTTAGAGGGGGGCAGGGGTACCGGGGAGCTGTTTTTT. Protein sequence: CASSLEGGRGTGELFF.

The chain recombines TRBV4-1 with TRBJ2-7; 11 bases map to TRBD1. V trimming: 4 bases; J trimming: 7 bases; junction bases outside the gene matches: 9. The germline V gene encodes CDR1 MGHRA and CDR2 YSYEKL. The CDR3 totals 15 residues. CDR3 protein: CASSPPGTGGSEQYF. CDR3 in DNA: TGCGCCAGCAGCCCGCCCGGGACAGGGGGATCGGAGCAGTACTTC.

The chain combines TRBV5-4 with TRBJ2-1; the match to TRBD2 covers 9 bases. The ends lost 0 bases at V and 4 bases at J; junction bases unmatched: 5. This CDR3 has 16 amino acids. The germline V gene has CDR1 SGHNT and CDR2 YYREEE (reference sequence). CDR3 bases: TGTGCCAGCAGCTTGGACTCGACTAGCGGATACAATGAGCAGTTCTTC. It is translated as CASSLDSTSGYNEQFF.

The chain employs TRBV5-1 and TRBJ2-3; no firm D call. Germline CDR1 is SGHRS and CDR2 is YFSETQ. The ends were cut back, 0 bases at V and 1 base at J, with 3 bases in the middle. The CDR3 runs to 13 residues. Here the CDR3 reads CASSLEGTDTQYF. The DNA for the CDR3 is TGCGCCAGCAGCTTGGAGGGCACAGATACGCAGTATTTT.

The CDR3 loop reads CASSAGTGVTEAFF. CDR3 bases: TGCGCCAGCAGCGCCGGGACAGGGGTAACTGAAGCTTTCTTT. The rearrangement joins TRBV5-1 to TRBJ1-1; 10 nucleotides align to TRBD1. Unmatched junction bases numbered 5, after V lost 4 bases and J lost 5 bases. The CDR3 covers 14 residues. The germline gives CDR1 SGHRS, CDR2 YFSETQ.

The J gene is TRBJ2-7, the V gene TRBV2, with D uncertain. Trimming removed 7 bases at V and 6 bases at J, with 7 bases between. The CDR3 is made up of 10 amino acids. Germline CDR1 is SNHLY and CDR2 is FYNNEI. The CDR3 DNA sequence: TGTGCCAGCACCCGACGCGAGCAGTACTTC. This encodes CASTRREQYF. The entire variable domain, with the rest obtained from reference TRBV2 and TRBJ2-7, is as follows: EPEVTQTPSHQVTQMGQEVILRCVPISNHLYFYWYRQILGQKVEFLVSFYNNEISEKSEIFDDQFSVERPDGSNFTLKIRSTKLEDSAMYFCASTRREQYFGPGTRLTVT.

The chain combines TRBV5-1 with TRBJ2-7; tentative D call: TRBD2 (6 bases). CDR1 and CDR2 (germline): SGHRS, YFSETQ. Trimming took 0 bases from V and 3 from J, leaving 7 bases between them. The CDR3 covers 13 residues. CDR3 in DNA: TGCGCCAGCAGCTTGGCCGGGAGCTACGAGCAGTACTTC. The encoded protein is CASSLAGSYEQYF. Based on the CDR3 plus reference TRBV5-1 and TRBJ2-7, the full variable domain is KAGVTQTPRYLIKTRGQQVTLSCSPISGHRSVSWYQQTPGQGLQFLFEYFSETQRNKGNFPGRFSGRQFSNSRSEMNVSTLELGDSALYLCASSLAGSYEQYFGPGTRLTVT.

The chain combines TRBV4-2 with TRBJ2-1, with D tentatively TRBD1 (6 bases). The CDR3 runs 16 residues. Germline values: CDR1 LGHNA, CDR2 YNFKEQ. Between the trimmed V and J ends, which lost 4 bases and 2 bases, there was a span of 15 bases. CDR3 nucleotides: TGTGCCAGCAGCCTACAGTCAGGGGCCCCCTACAATGAGCAGTTCTTC. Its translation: CASSLQSGAPYNEQFF.

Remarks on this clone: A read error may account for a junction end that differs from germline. The CDR3 coding sequence is TGTGCCAGTAGTCAGGGACTAGCGGGAGGGCTGGTCTTC. Protein sequence: CASSQGLAGGLVF. This rearrangement joins TRBV19 to TRBJ2-1, with TRBD2 matching over 16 bases. CDR3 length: 13 amino acids. CDR1 LNHDA and CDR2 SQIVND come from the germline V gene (reference sequence).

The CDR3 bases are TGCGCCAGCAGCTTGGGATACGGACAGGGGCTATACGAGCAGTACTTC. The encoded protein is CASSLGYGQGLYEQYF. The chain joins TRBV5-1 to TRBJ2-7, with 9 bases fitting TRBD1. The CDR3 covers 16 residues. The germline gives CDR1 SGHRS, CDR2 YFSETQ. With 0 bases clipped from V and 4 bases from J, the junction kept 8 bases outside the gene matches.